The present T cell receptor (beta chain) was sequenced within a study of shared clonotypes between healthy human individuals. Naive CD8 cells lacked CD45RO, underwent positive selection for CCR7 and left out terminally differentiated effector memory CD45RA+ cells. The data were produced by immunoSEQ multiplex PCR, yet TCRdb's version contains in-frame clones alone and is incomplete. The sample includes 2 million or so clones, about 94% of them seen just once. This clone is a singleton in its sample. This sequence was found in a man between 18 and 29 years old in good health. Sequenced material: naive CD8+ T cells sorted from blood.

The chain's CDR3 is CASSMTSIVTDTQYF. CDR3 DNA: TGTGCCAGTAGTATGACTAGCATTGTAACAGATACGCAGTATTTT. J is TRBJ2-3 and V is TRBV19; 7 nucleotides agree with TRBD2. CDR3 length equals 15 residues. In germline, CDR1 is LNHDA, CDR2 SQIVND (reference sequence). The V and J ends lost 3 bases and 3 bases, in that order; junction bases with no gene match: 6.